This T cell receptor (beta chain) was captured in a study of control samples from healthy donors and cancer patients. TCRdb keeps only in-frame clones here, not all; method: immunoSEQ multiplex PCR. The profile covers 89,000 or so clones, with more than 70% appearing a single time and around 18% taken by the ten largest. Germline V CDR1 and CDR2: GTSNPN, SVGIG (reference sequence). The germline V and J ends were trimmed by 0 bases and 7 bases, with 9 bases remaining between them. The CDR3 contains 12 residues. The chain couples TRBV30 to TRBJ1-1; tentative D call: TRBD1 (5 bases). The sequenced sample consisted of blood. This TCR was recovered from a man in his fifties in good health. The CDR3 spells CAWSVGVGEAFF. The CDR3 nucleotides read TGTGCCTGGAGTGTAGGGGTGGGTGAAGCTTTCTTT.